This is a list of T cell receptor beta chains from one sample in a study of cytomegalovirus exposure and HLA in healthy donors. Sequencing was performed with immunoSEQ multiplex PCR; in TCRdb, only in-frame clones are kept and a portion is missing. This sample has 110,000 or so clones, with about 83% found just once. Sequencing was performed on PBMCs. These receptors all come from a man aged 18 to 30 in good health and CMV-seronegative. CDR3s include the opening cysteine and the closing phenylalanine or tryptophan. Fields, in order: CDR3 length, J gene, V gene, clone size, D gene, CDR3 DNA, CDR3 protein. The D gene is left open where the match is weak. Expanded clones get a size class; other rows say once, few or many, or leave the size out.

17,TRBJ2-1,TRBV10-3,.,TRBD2,TGTGCCATTCGGACTAGCGGGAGAGGTGGGGCCTACAATGAGCAGTTCTTC,CAIRTSGRGGAYNEQFF
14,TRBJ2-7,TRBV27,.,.,TGTGCCAGCAGCCGGTGGTGGAGTTATGGGGAGCAGTACTTC,CASSRWWSYGEQYF
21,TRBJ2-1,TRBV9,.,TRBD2,TGTGCCAGCAGCGTAGAGCTAGCCGGGACTAGCGGGAGGAGCTCCTACAATGAGCAGTTCTTC,CASSVELAGTSGRSSYNEQFF
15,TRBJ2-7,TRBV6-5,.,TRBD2,TGTGCCAGCAGGACCGGACTAGCGACAAGCTACGAGCAGTACTTC,CASRTGLATSYEQYF
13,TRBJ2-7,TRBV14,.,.,TGTGCCAGCAGCCAAGATAACCATCGGGAGCAGTACTTC,CASSQDNHREQYF
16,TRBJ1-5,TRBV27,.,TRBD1,TGTGCCAGCAGTTCTTCAGGGGGCGAGAGCAATCAGCCCCAGCATTTT,CASSSSGGESNQPQHF
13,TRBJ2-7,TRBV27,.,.,TGTGCCAGCAGTTTAACCGGACTCTACGAGCAGTACTTC,CASSLTGLYEQYF
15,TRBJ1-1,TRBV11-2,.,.,TGTGCCAGCAGCAATCGACAGGTCTCAAACACTGAAGCTTTCTTT,CASSNRQVSNTEAFF
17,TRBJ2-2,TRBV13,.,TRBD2,TGTGCCAGCAGCCCGGCCGGACTAGCGGGAGCTTTCGGGGAGCTGTTTTTT,CASSPAGLAGAFGELFF
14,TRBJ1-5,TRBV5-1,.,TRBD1,TGCGCCAGCAGCCCGGACAGGGAGGGTCAGCCCCAGCATTTT,CASSPDREGQPQHF
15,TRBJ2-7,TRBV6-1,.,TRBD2,TGTGCCAGCAGTGAGGGGGAAGCGGGGTTCTACGAGCAGTACTTC,CASSEGEAGFYEQYF
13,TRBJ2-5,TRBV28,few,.,TGTGCCAGCAGTCAGGGGAACCAAGAGACCCAGTACTTC,CASSQGNQETQYF
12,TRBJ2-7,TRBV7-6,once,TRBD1,TGTGCCAGCAGCGTACAGGGGCACGAGCAGTACTTC,CASSVQGHEQYF
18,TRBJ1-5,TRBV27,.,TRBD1,TGTGCCAGCAGTTTCCAAGGGAGACAGGGGGTTAGCAATCAGCCCCAGCATTTT,CASSFQGRQGVSNQPQHF
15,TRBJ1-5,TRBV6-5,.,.,TGTGCCAGCAGTTACTCGCTGGGGGGAAATCAGCCCCAGCATTTT,CASSYSLGGNQPQHF
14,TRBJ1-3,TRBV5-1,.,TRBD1,TGCGCCAGCAGCTGGGGACAGGACGGAAACACCATATATTTT,CASSWGQDGNTIYF
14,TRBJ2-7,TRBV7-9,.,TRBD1,TGTTCCAGCAGCTTAGAGGGGACAGGGTACGAGCAGTACTTC,CSSSLEGTGYEQYF
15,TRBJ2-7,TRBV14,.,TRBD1,TGTGCCAGCAGCCAAGGACAGGGAATTTCCTACGAGCAGTACTTC,CASSQGQGISYEQYF
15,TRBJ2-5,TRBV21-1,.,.,TGTGCCAGCAGCAAAGGGGACAGGGGGCTGGAGACCCAGTACTTC,CASSKGDRGLETQYF
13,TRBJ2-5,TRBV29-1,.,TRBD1,TGCAGCGTTGAACAGGGGGCAGGGGAGACCCAGTACTTC,CSVEQGAGETQYF
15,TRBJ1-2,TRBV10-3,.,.,TGTGCCATCCGAAACGGCGACAGGAAGAACTATGGCTACACCTTC,CAIRNGDRKNYGYTF
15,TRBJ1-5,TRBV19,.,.,TGTGCCAGTAGTATGGGCAGGGTTGGCAATCAGCCCCAGCATTTT,CASSMGRVGNQPQHF
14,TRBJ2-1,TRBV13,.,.,TGTGCCAGCAGCTTAGCGGGAGAGTACACTGAGCAGTTCTTC,CASSLAGEYTEQFF
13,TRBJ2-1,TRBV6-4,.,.,TGTGCCAGCAGTGAAAGAGGGGGCAATGAGCAGTTCTTC,CASSERGGNEQFF
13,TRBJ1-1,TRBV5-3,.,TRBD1,TGTGCCAGAAGCGACAGGGTGAACACTGAAGCTTTCTTT,CARSDRVNTEAFF
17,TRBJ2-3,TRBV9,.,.,TGTGCCAGCAGCGTAGCCGGGACTCTTCTCTCCACAGATACGCAGTATTTT,CASSVAGTLLSTDTQYF
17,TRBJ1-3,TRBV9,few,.,TGTGCCAGCAACTATGGCGAGGACATGTACTCTGGAAACACCATATATTTT,CASNYGEDMYSGNTIYF
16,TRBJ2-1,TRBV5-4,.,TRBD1,TGTGCCAGCAGCCCGACCGGGACAGCCTATGAAAATGAGCAGTTCTTC,CASSPTGTAYENEQFF
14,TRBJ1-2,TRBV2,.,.,TGTGCCAGCAGTGAAGCTTCCGGGTACGGAGGCTACACCTTC,CASSEASGYGGYTF
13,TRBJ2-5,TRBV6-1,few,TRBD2,TGTGCCGGAGCGCCTAGCGGACAAGAGACCCAGTACTTC,CAGAPSGQETQYF
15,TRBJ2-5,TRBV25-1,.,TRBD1,TGTGCCAGCAGCGGGACAGGATCTCCCCAAGAGACCCAGTACTTC,CASSGTGSPQETQYF
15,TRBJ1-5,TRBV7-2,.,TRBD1,TGTGCCAGCAGCTTATTTGGGACAGACAATCAGCCCCAGCATTTT,CASSLFGTDNQPQHF
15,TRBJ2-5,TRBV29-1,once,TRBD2,TGCAGCGTCGGACTAGCGGGAGGGCCGAGAGAGACCCAGTACTTC,CSVGLAGGPRETQYF
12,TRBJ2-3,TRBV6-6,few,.,TGTGCCAGCAGGGGGGGAGCAGATACGCAGTATTTT,CASRGGADTQYF
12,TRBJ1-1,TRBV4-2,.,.,TGTGCCAGCAGCGGGCTTGGCACTGAAGCTTTCTTT,CASSGLGTEAFF
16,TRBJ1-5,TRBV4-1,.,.,TGCGCCAGCAGCCAAGATCCGGGACTGCCCCTGCAGCCCCAGCATTTT,CASSQDPGLPLQPQHF
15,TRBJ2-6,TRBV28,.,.,TGTGCCCTCCCGGGGGCGGGAGATGGGGCCAACGTCCTGACTTTC,CALPGAGDGANVLTF
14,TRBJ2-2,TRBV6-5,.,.,TGTGCCAGCAGTCGGGTCCTGAACACCGGGGAGCTGTTTTTT,CASSRVLNTGELFF
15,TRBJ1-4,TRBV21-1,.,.,TGTGCCAGCAGCCAGACCGGGAGATGTAATGAAAAACTGTTTTTT,CASSQTGRCNEKLFF
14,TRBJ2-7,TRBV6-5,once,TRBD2,TGTGCCAGCAGCCGGACTAGCGGGATCTACGAGCAGTACTTC,CASSRTSGIYEQYF
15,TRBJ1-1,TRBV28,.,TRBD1,TGTGCCAGCAGCGTCCCCGGGACAGGGGGCACTGAAGCTTTCTTT,CASSVPGTGGTEAFF
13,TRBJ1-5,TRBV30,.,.,TGTGCCTGGAGAAAGGACCGGGGACAGCCCCAGCATTTT,CAWRKDRGQPQHF
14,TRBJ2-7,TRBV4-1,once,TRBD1,TGCGCCAGCAGCCAAGGACAGGGGGTATACGAGCAGTACTTC,CASSQGQGVYEQYF
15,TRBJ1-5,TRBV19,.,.,TGTGCCAGTAGTATAGATCCCCAGTGGAATCAGCCCCAGCATTTT,CASSIDPQWNQPQHF
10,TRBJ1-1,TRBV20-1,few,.,TGCAGTGCAGCGAACATAGAAGCTTTCTTT,CSAANIEAFF
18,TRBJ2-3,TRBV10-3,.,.,TGTGCCAGCAGTTGGAGGGGACCTAGCGCTTCTAGCACAGATACGCAGTATTTT,CASSWRGPSASSTDTQYF
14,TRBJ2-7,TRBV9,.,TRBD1,TGTGCCAGCAGCGTCGGACAGGTTTCCTACGAGCAGTACTTC,CASSVGQVSYEQYF
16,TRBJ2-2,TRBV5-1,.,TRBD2,TGCGCCAGCAGAGGAGGTGGGAGGGCCAACACCGGGGAGCTGTTTTTT,CASRGGGRANTGELFF
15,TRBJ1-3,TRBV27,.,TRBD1,TGTGCCAGCAGTCGGACAGGGCGAGACGGAAACACCATATATTTT,CASSRTGRDGNTIYF
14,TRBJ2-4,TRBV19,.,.,TGTGCCAGTAGTATCTCGCGTCCGATCAGGCCACAGTACTTC,CASSISRPIRPQYF